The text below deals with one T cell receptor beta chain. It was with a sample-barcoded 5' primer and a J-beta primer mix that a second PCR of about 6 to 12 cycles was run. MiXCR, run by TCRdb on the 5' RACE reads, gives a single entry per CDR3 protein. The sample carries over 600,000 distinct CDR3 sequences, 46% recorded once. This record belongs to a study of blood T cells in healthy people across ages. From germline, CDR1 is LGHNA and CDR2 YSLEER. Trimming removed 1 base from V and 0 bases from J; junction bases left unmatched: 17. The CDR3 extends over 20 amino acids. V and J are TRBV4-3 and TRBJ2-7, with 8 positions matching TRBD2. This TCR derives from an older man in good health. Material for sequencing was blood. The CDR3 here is CASSQGVPGGLSLSSYEQYF. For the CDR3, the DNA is TGCGCCAGCAGCCAAGGGGTTCCGGGAGGGCTCTCCCTTAGCTCCTACGAGCAGTACTTC.